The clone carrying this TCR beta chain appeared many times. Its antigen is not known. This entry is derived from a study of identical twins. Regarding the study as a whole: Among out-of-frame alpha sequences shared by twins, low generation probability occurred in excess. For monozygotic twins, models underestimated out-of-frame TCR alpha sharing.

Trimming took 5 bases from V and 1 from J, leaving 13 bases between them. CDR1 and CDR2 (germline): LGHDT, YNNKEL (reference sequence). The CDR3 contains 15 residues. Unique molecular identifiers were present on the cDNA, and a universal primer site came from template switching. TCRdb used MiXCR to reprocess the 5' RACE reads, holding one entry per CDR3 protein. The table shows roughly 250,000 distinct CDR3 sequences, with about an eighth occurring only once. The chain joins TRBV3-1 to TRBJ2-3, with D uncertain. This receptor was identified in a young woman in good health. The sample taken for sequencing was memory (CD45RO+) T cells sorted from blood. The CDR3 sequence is CASSSSTRGTDTQYF. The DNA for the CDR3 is TGTGCCAGCAGCTCCTCCACTCGGGGCACAGATACGCAGTATTTT.